The 24 T cell receptor beta chains in this list originate from one sample, sequenced in a study of metastatic and nonmetastatic thyroid tumors. All patients reached thyroid surgery having received no treatment beforehand. TCRdb re-called the PCR reads with MiXCR. Of about 16,000 clones detected, around 35% appear once; the ten largest clones hold less than 9.5%. The source material was tumor tissue. Source of these receptors: a female donor with papillary thyroid cancer or a benign thyroid nodule (not recorded which). Some clones in this sample may be carry-over from other donors' samples.

This clone is judged medium-sized (0.01 to 0.1%). The rearrangement joins TRBV5-1 to TRBJ1-1; 11 positions match TRBD1. The CDR3 extends over 14 amino acids. CDR1 SGHRS and CDR2 YFSETQ come from the germline V gene. With V trimmed by 4 bases and J by 3 bases, 2 bases remained unmatched. The CDR3 nucleotides are TGCGCCAGCAGCGGGACAGGGGGAGACACTGAAGCTTTCTTT. Translated, it gives CASSGTGGDTEAFF.

This clone was counted ten times or more. The chain recombines TRBV7-9 with TRBJ2-2, with TRBD1 as a possible D gene (5 bases). The germline V gene encodes CDR1 SEHNR and CDR2 FQNEAQ (reference sequence). The V gene lost 3 bases and the J gene lost 7 bases, with 9 bases spanning the gap. The CDR3 loop spans 13 amino acids. The CDR3 sequence is CASSFRVLGELFF. In DNA, the CDR3 is TGTGCCAGCAGCTTCAGGGTCCTCGGGGAGCTGTTTTTT.

The chain employs TRBV7-9 and TRBJ1-3; D gene uncertain. V was clipped by 5 bases and J by 5 bases, with 13 bases between them. Germline-derived CDR1 and CDR2 are SEHNR and FQNEAQ (reference sequence). The CDR3 consists of 14 residues. CDR3 DNA sequence: TGTGCCAGCAGCCAACAAGGCGACAGAAACACCATATATTTT. It translates to CASSQQGDRNTIYF.

This clone was observed many times. The chain couples TRBV18 to TRBJ2-7, with unresolved D. The CDR3 spans 12 residues. Deletions cut 3 bases from V and 3 bases from J, with 6 bases between. From germline, CDR1 is KGHSH and CDR2 LQKENI. In DNA form, the CDR3 reads TGTGCCAGCTCACCTTCCAACTACGAGCAGTACTTC. This codes for CASSPSNYEQYF.

The genes are TRBV20-1 and TRBJ2-7; the match to TRBD1 covers 7 bases. The length of the CDR3 is 14 residues. Germline CDR1 is DFQATT and CDR2 is SNEGSKA (reference sequence). CDR3 in DNA: TGCAGCATAATACCGGGACAGTTTACCTACGAGCAGTACTTC. Protein product: CSIIPGQFTYEQYF.

The chain has TRBV6-1 and TRBJ2-5; no definite D call. CDR3 size: 14 residues. Germline CDR1 and CDR2: MNHNS and SASEGT. Trimming took off 3 bases at V and 2 bases at J, with 10 bases between the two ends. The CDR3 bases are TGTGCCAGCAGTGAGATGGGGATACAAGAGACCCAGTACTTC. Translated, it gives CASSEMGIQETQYF.

This chain joins TRBV6-2 or TRBV6-3 and TRBJ2-3; weak D call: TRBD2 (7 bases). From germline, CDR1 is MNHEY and CDR2 SVGEGT. The CDR3 extends over 16 amino acids. Trimming removed 2 bases at V and 6 bases at J, with 18 bases between. The CDR3 loop reads CASSYGGGGRMDTQYF. CDR3 sequence (DNA): TGTGCCAGCAGTTACGGGGGGGGGGGCCGAATGGATACGCAGTATTTT.

This clone came up many times. J is TRBJ1-5 and V is TRBV20-1, with 7 bases aligning to TRBD1. The junction had 4 bases not matched to a gene; V was cut back by 0 bases and J by 2 bases. CDR3 length: 15 amino acids. Looked up from germline, CDR1 is DFQATT and CDR2 is SNEGSKA (reference sequence). CDR3 in DNA: TGCAGTGCTAGAGAAGGGGGCGCGGGCAATCAGCCCCAGCATTTT. It translates to CSAREGGAGNQPQHF.

There are many counts of this clone. The chain links TRBV30 to TRBJ1-5; the D is unclear. The V and J ends lost 8 bases and 2 bases respectively, with 13 bases between them. Germline values: CDR1 GTSNPN, CDR2 SVGIG (reference sequence). The CDR3 is 13 residues long. The CDR3, as DNA: TGTGCCGCCGGGTCGGCTGGCAATCAGCCCCAGCATTTT. Translation gives CAAGSAGNQPQHF.

By share of the sample, this clone is medium-sized. J is TRBJ2-1 and V is TRBV18; D call uncertain. Germline CDR1 reads KGHSH; CDR2 reads LQKENI. The CDR3 has 12 residues. Trimming took off 2 bases at V and 9 bases at J, with 8 bases between the two ends. CDR3 protein: CASSPSVGEQFF. The CDR3 DNA sequence: TGTGCCAGCTCACCAAGTGTGGGTGAGCAGTTCTTC. Looking up the rest from reference TRBV18 and TRBJ2-1 gives the full variable domain: NAGVMQNPRHLVRRRGQEARLRCSPMKGHSHVYWYRQLPEEGLKFMVYLQKENIIDESGMPKERFSAEFPKEGPSILRIQQVVRGDSAAYFCASSPSVGEQFFGPGTRLTVL.

J is TRBJ2-3 and V is TRBV5-1; 8 nucleotides match TRBD1. V lost 0 bases and J lost 2; bases outside the gene matches: 2. CDR3 length: 15 amino acids. Germline V gene sequence: CDR1 SGHRS, CDR2 YFSETQ. The CDR3 DNA reads as TGCGCCAGCAGCTTGGGACAGGGGTACACAGATACGCAGTATTTT. Translating it yields CASSLGQGYTDTQYF.

This clone was counted ten times or more. A much bigger clone sits one base away, suggesting this may be a read error. This sample includes further DNA sequences coding for the same CDR3. The V gene is TRBV15, the J gene TRBJ2-7; 9 bases map to TRBD1. Germline CDR1 LNHNV, CDR2 YYDKDF (reference sequence). This CDR3 contains 13 residues. Here the CDR3 reads CATSRGTGREQYF. The CDR3 nucleotides are TGTGCCACTAGCAGAGGGACAGGGCGCGAGCAGTACTTC. Looking up the rest from reference TRBV15 and TRBJ2-7 gives the full variable domain: DAMVIQNPRYQVTQFGKPVTLSCSQTLNHNVMYWYQQKSSQAPKLLFHYYDKDFNNEADTPDNFQSRRPNTSFCFLDIRSPGLGDTAMYLCATSRGTGREQYFGPGTRLTVT.

The sample holds many counts of this clone. The sample holds other DNA sequences that translate to the same CDR3. The J gene is TRBJ1-4, the V gene TRBV5-6; D unresolved. This CDR3 is built from 13 residues. Trimming took off 2 bases at V and 5 bases at J, with 7 bases between the two ends. Germline values: CDR1 SGHDT, CDR2 YYEEEE. This chain's CDR3 is CASSLSGNEKLFF. The DNA of the CDR3 is TGTGCCAGCAGCTTATCGGGGAATGAAAAACTGTTTTTT.

The CDR3 loop is CASSGQGLGNTVGFF. The DNA for the CDR3 is TGTGCCAGCAGTGGGCAGGGTTTGGGGAACACTGTTGGTTTCTTT. The chain recombines TRBV2 with TRBJ1-1; a possible D gene is TRBD1 (5 bases). This CDR3 region has 15 residues. Germline CDR1 SNHLY, CDR2 FYNNEI. Deletions cut 4 bases from V and 13 bases from J, with 25 bases between.

This clone was counted many times. Being one base from a much bigger clone, this may be a read error. Without the conserved terminal phenylalanine or tryptophan, this CDR3 likely stems from a read error. The chain has TRBV6-1 and TRBJ2-5; no firm D call. The CDR3 length is 15 residues. Trimming left V 5 bases short and J 0 bases short, with 13 bases between. Germline assignment: CDR1 MNHNS and CDR2 SASEGT. This chain's CDR3 is CASSSLRRDQETQYL. The CDR3, as DNA: TGTGCCAGCAGTTCCCTTAGAAGGGACCAAGAGACCCAGTACCTC.

V gene TRBV6-4 combines with J gene TRBJ2-3; 8 bases are shared with TRBD1. V was pared by 0 bases and J by 4 bases, with 0 bases of the junction left unmatched. The germline V gene has CDR1 MRHNA and CDR2 SNTAGT. CDR3 length equals 14 residues. This chain's CDR3 is CASSDSQGADTQYF. The CDR3, as DNA: TGTGCCAGCAGTGACTCACAGGGGGCAGATACGCAGTATTTT.

This clone was recorded many times. At one end the junction does not follow the germline gene, possibly because of a read error. The V gene is TRBV7-9, the J gene TRBJ2-5; tentative D call: TRBD2 (5 bases). The CDR3 sequence is 13 residues long. The germline gives CDR1 SEHNR, CDR2 FQNEAQ (reference sequence). The CDR3 loop reads CASSLTVGETQCF. The DNA of the CDR3 is TGTGCCAGCAGCTTGACGGTGGGAGAGACCCAGTGCTTC.

The chain carries TRBV4-2 and TRBJ2-7; 7 nucleotides align to TRBD1. V shed 1 base, J shed 0 bases, and the junction held 6 bases outside the gene matches. Germline CDR1 reads LGHNA; CDR2 reads YNFKEQ. The length of the CDR3 is 16 residues. The CDR3 bases are TGTGCCAGCAGCCAAGCGGCGGACAGGAGCTCCTACGAGCAGTACTTC. Translation: CASSQAADRSSYEQYF.

The chain carries TRBV30 and TRBJ2-1, with TRBD1 as a possible D gene (5 bases). Trimming cost V 5 bases and J 6 bases, with 17 bases left between them. The CDR3 is 14 residues long. Per the germline V gene, CDR1 is GTSNPN and CDR2 is SVGIG (reference sequence). The CDR3 spells CAWERGQSSNEQFF. In nucleotides, the CDR3 is TGTGCCTGGGAAAGGGGCCAGTCAAGCAATGAGCAGTTCTTC. Drawing the rest from reference TRBV30 and TRBJ2-1, the complete variable domain is SQTIHQWPATLVQPVGSPLSLECTVEGTSNPNLYWYRQAAGRGLQLLFYSVGIGQISSEVPQNLSASRPQDRQFILSSKKLLLSDSGFYLCAWERGQSSNEQFFGPGTRLTVL.

This clone came up many times. This rearrangement joins TRBV20-1 to TRBJ2-1; the D gene is possibly TRBD2 (7 bases). V was shortened by 6 bases and J by 5 bases, with 20 bases between the two germline ends. The CDR3 sequence is 15 residues long. Germline assignment: CDR1 DFQATT and CDR2 SNEGSKA (reference sequence). CDR3 residues: CSASSLRGANNEQFF. The DNA of the CDR3 is TGCAGTGCCTCGTCGCTTCGGGGGGCCAACAATGAGCAGTTCTTC.

This clone has ten or more counts. V usage is TRBV5-7 and J usage is TRBJ1-4; no definite D call. TRBV5-7 is identified as an open reading frame with a role that is uncertain. V lost 3 bases and J 6 bases, leaving 12 bases between the germline ends. CDR3 size: 14 residues. The CDR3 sequence is CASSWGQRDEKLFF. DNA of the CDR3: TGTGCCAGCAGCTGGGGTCAAAGGGATGAAAAACTGTTTTTT.

Judged by abundance, this clone is medium-sized. The CDR3 loop reads CASSQSTSYNEQFF. The CDR3 region has the DNA TGCGCCAGCAGTCAGTCGACCTCCTACAATGAGCAGTTCTTC. The chain joins TRBV5-1 to TRBJ2-1; D is unresolved. This CDR3 region has 14 residues. Trimming stripped 5 bases from V and 0 bases from J, with 9 bases between. Germline loops: CDR1 SGHRS, CDR2 YFSETQ.

The sample holds a few counts of this clone. The rearrangement uses TRBV28 and TRBJ1-1; the D gene is possibly TRBD1 (6 bases). The V gene's germline CDR1 is MDHEN and CDR2 SYDVKM. V was trimmed by 6 bases and J by 0 bases, leaving 20 bases between them. The CDR3 loop spans 17 amino acids. This chain's CDR3 is CASSRDTTRLMNTEAFF. The CDR3 DNA reads TGTGCCAGCAGCCGGGACACCACTCGCCTTATGAACACTGAAGCTTTCTTT. Full variable domain (rest looked up from reference TRBV28 and TRBJ1-1): DVKVTQSSRYLVKRTGEKVFLECVQDMDHENMFWYRQDPGLGLRLIYFSYDVKMKEKGDIPEGYSVSREKKERFSLILESASTNQTSMYLCASSRDTTRLMNTEAFFGQGTRLTVV.

The chain links TRBV13 to TRBJ2-7; D is perhaps TRBD2 (7 bases). Germline CDR1 and CDR2: PRHDT and FYEKMQ (reference sequence). The CDR3 has 15 residues. Trimming took off 0 bases at V and 3 bases at J, with 12 bases between the two ends. CDR3 protein: CASSLGGGGGYEQYF. CDR3 bases: TGTGCCAGCAGCTTAGGAGGCGGGGGCGGCTACGAGCAGTACTTC.